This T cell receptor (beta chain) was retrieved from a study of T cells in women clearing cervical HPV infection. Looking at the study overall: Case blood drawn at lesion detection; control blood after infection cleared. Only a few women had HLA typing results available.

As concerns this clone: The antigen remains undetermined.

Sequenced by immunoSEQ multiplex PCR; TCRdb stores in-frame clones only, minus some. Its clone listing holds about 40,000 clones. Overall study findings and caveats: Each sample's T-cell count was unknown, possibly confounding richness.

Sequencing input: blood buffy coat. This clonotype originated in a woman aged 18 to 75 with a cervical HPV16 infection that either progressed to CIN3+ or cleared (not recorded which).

CDR3: CASSVQGNEQFF. The CDR3 DNA, read in part, is TGTGCCAGCAGCGTACAGGGCAATGAG. This chain links TRBV11-1 with TRBJ2-1; D possibly corresponds to TRBD1 (6 bases). The observed sequence ends 3 residues before the CDR3 terminus, with the missing tail filled in from the germline J gene. In germline, CDR1 is SGHAT, CDR2 FQDESV (reference sequence). The ends were cut back, 5 bases at V and 6 bases at J, with 8 bases in the middle. CDR3 length equals 12 residues.